The present T cell receptor (beta chain) was sequenced within a study of blood T cells in healthy people across ages. Overall study context: There was about one barcoded beta molecule captured by template switching per two T cells.

CDR3 length: 19 amino acids. V gave up 4 bases and J gave up 6 bases, with 28 bases separating them. CDR1 is LGHNA, CDR2 YNFKEQ, per germline. A sample-barcoded 5' primer and a J-beta primer mix were used in a second PCR of about 6 to 11 cycles. TCRdb called the 5' RACE reads again in MiXCR, with one record for every CDR3 protein. The data contain about 640,000 distinct CDR3 sequences, 58% of them seen just once; the ten biggest clones take up approximately 40%. The chain is built from TRBV4-2 and TRBJ2-1; D may correspond to TRBD1 or TRBD2 (6 bases each). The specimen sequenced was blood. The clonotype comes from a man aged 55 to 70 in good health. In DNA form, the CDR3 reads TGTGCCAGCAGCCGCCAAGCAGACCCAACCGGGGGCACGGGCAATGAGCAGTTCTTC. Translating it yields CASSRQADPTGGTGNEQFF.